This entry describes one TCR beta chain. Its antigen is currently unknown. Profiling relied on immunoSEQ multiplex PCR, and the TCRdb table lists in-frame clones only, not all of them. The data show under 150,000 clones, just over 90% seen once. This entry comes from a study of OX40 agonist ivuxolimab in advanced cancers. The wider study: Of mixed ages from about 20 to 90 and averaging about 56 years, the group was about 80% male. The study reported partial responses in three patients: one hepatocellular carcinoma, two cutaneous melanoma.

Study-wide points: In the 0.1 to 3.0 mg/kg range, CD4+ and CD8+ blood T cells had expanded clonally by week 6. On average, a greater number of expanded clones characterised CD8+ T cells relative to CD4+.

CDR3 length: 17 amino acids. The V gene's germline CDR1 is SGHTA and CDR2 FQGNSA. The V and J ends lost 2 bases and 3 bases respectively, with 17 bases between them. The J gene is TRBJ1-5, the V gene TRBV7-2; TRBD1 is a possible D gene (6 bases). This clonotype originated in an adult with an advanced solid tumor such as melanoma, head and neck, liver or kidney cancer. The sequencing used CD4+ or CD8+ T cells sorted from blood, collected in a trial of the OX40 agonist ivuxolimab. CDR3 sequence reads: CASSLYWGGTHNQPQHF. The CDR3 region has the DNA TGTGCCAGCAGCTTATACTGGGGAGGGACACACAATCAGCCCCAGCATTTT. The entire variable domain, with the rest obtained from reference TRBV7-2 and TRBJ1-5, is as follows: GAGVSQSPSNKVTEKGKDVELRCDPISGHTALYWYRQSLGQGLEFLIYFQGNSAPDKSGLPSDRFSAERTGGSVSTLTIQRTQQEDSAVYLCASSLYWGGTHNQPQHFGDGTRLSIL.